This passage covers 8 T cell receptor beta chains from one sample sequenced in a study of T cells in Graves' hyperthyroidism and ophthalmopathy (dated by TCRdb to between 2018 and 2021). Library method: multiplex PCR. Sequenced on an Illumina HiSeq 2000. The TCR beta CDR3 regions were amplified from the RNA transcripts. The first round of RT-PCR for the TCR CDR3 was performed with the HTBI primer set and the Qiagen OneStep RT-PCR kit. TCRdb's own reprocessing of the public reads used fastp at Q25 and MiXCR and kept productive beta chains. Rows merge per CDR3 protein into single entries with the most common DNA and genes. In this sample the table shows approximately 300,000 distinct CDR3 sequences, about a sixth of which occur a single time. The top ten constitute approximately 60% of the sample. Material: blood. The receptors here all came from a woman between 55 and 75 years old with Graves' ophthalmopathy.

This clonotype was seen ten or more times. The chain is built from TRBV18 and TRBJ1-2; possibly TRBD1 for D (6 bases). With 1 base removed from V and 8 bases from J, the gap between germline ends came to 14 bases. The length of the CDR3 is 14 residues. Germline CDR1 is KGHSH and CDR2 is LQKENI. The chain's CDR3 is CASSPRGQHGGYTF. In DNA, the CDR3 is TGTGCCAGCTCACCACGCGGACAGCATGGAGGCTACACCTTC.

In this sample, this clonotype turned up many times. The rearrangement links TRBV12-3 or TRBV12-4 to TRBJ1-1; maybe TRBD1 (5 bases). V shed 3 bases and J shed 4 bases, with 15 bases lying between them. The CDR3 length is 15 residues. In nucleotides, the CDR3 is TGTGCCAGCAGTTTCGAATTGGGAAGGGGCACTGAAGCTTTCTTT. It yields the protein CASSFELGRGTEAFF.

This clonotype was picked up a small number of times. The chain is built from TRBV6-2 or TRBV6-3 and TRBJ2-2; the D gene is possibly TRBD1 (6 bases). This CDR3 is 18 amino acids long. V dropped 2 bases and J dropped 8 bases, with 24 bases sitting between them. Germline-derived CDR1 and CDR2 are MNHEY and SVGEGT. CDR3 amino acids: CASSYNFRTEVNVGELFF. CDR3 DNA: TGTGCCAGCAGTTACAATTTCCGGACAGAGGTTAACGTTGGGGAGCTGTTTTTT.

The V and J genes are TRBV4-3 and TRBJ1-5; no reliable D call. CDR3 length: 15 residues. Germline V gene lookup returns CDR1 LGHNA and CDR2 YSLEER. V was trimmed by 4 bases and J by 1 base, leaving 11 bases between them. Here the CDR3 reads CASSPLLASNQPQHF. In nucleotides, the CDR3 is TGCGCCAGCAGCCCCCTGTTGGCCAGCAATCAGCCCCAGCATTTT.

This clonotype was seen only a few times. The genes are TRBV5-5 and TRBJ2-2; 8 nucleotides agree with TRBD2. The CDR3 is 16 amino acids. Germline values: CDR1 SGHKS, CDR2 YYEKEE (reference sequence). J gave up 1 base and V 4 bases, and 6 bases lay outside the gene matches. Here the CDR3 reads CASSLTSVENTGELFF. Here the CDR3 DNA reads TGTGCCAGCAGCCTGACTAGCGTGGAGAACACCGGGGAGCTGTTTTTT.

This clonotype appeared many times. The rearrangement joins TRBV12-3 or TRBV12-4 to TRBJ2-2, with 10 positions matching TRBD2. This CDR3 spans 15 amino acids. Trimming took 4 bases from V and 3 from J; bases not matched to a gene: 2. CDR3 nucleotides: TGTGCCAGCAGTTGGAGCGGGAGGGACACCGGGGAGCTGTTTTTT. It codes for CASSWSGRDTGELFF.

This clonotype turned up a few times. This chain links TRBV10-2 with TRBJ2-5, with 9 bases lining up with TRBD1. In germline, CDR1 is WSHSY, CDR2 SAAADI. This CDR3 spans 18 amino acids. J was trimmed by 4 bases and V by 0 bases; bases with no gene match: 12. The CDR3 spells CASSESTLTGGVRETQYF. Here the CDR3 DNA reads TGCGCCAGCAGTGAGTCGACGCTGACAGGGGGAGTTAGAGAGACCCAGTACTTC.

This clonotype was seen many times. This rearrangement joins TRBV6-6 to TRBJ2-7, with TRBD2 matching 7 bases. The CDR3 has 13 residues. The trim removed 2 bases at V and 5 bases at J, leaving 3 bases unmatched. CDR1 and CDR2 (germline): MNHNY, SVGAGI (reference sequence). The CDR3 DNA reads as TGTGCCAGCAGTTACGTGCGGGGGAACGAGCAGTACTTC. The encoded protein is CASSYVRGNEQYF.